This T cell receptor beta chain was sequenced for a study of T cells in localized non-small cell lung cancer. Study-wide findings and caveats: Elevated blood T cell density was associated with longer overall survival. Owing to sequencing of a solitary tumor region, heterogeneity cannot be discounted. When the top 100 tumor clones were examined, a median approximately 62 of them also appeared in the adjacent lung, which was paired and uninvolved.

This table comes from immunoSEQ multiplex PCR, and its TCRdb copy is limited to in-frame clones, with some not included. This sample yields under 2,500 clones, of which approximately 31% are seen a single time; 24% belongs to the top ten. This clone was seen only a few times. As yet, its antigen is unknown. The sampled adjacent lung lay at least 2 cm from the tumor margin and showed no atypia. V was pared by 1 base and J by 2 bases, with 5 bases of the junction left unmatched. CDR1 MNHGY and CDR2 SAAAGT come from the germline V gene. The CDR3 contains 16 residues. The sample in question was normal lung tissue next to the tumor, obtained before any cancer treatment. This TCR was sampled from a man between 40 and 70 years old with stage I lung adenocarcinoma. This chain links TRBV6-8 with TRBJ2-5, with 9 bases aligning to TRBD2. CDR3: CASSYFSSGEQETQYF. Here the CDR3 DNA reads TGTGCCAGCAGTTACTTTTCTAGCGGGGAACAAGAGACCCAGTACTTC.